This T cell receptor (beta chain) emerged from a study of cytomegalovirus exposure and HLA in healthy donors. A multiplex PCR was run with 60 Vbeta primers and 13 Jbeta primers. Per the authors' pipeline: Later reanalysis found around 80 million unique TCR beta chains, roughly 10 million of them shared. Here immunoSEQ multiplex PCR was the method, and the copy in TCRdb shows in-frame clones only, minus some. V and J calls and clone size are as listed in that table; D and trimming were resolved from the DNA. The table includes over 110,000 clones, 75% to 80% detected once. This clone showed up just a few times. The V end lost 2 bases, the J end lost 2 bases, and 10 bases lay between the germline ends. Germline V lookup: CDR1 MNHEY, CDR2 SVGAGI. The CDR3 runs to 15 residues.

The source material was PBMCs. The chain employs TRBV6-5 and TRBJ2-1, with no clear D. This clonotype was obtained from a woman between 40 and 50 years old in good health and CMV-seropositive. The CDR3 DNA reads TGTGCCAGCAGTTACGTAAGCGAGGCCTACAATGAGCAGTTCTTC. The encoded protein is CASSYVSEAYNEQFF.